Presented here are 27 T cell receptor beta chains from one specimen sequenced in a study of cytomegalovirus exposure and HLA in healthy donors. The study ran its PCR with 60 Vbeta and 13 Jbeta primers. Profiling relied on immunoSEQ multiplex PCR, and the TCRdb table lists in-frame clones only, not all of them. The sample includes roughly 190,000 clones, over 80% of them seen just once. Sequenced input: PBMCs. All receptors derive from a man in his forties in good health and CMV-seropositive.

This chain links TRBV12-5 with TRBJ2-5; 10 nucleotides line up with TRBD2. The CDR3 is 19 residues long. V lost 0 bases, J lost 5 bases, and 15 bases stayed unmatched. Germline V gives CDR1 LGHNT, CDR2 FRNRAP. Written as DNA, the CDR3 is TGTGCTAGTGGTTTGGTACGGGGACAGTTACTAGCGGGGTTGGAGACCCAGTACTTC. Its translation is CASGLVRGQLLAGLETQYF.

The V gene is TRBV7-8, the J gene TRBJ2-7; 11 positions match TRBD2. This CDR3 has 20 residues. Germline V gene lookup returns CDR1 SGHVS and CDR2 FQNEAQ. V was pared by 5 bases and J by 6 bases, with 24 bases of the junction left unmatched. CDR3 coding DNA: TGTGCCAGCAGCCCGGGTCTGGTAGCGGGGGGGCGGGCGCTGTTTGGCGAGCAGTACTTC. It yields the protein CASSPGLVAGGRALFGEQYF.

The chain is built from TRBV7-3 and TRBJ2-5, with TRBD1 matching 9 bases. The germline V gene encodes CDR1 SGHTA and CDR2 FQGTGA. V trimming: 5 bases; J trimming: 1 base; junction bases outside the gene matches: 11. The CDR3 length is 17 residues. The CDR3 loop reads CASSRRGTGNPQETQYF. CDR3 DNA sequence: TGTGCCAGCAGCCGACGTGGGACAGGGAACCCCCAAGAGACCCAGTACTTC.

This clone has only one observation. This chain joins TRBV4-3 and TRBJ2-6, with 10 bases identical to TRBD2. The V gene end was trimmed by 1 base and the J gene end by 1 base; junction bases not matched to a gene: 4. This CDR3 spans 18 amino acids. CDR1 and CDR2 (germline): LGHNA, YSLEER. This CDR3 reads CASSQGPSGGSGANVLTF. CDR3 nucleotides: TGCGCCAGCAGCCAAGGTCCTAGCGGGGGTTCTGGGGCCAACGTCCTGACTTTC.

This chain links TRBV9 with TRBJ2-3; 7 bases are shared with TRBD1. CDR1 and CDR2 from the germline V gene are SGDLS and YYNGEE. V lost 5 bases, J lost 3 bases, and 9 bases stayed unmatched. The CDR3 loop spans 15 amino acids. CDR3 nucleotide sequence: TGTGCCAGCAGAGCTCCGGGACAGACAACAGATACGCAGTATTTT. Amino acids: CASRAPGQTTDTQYF.

CDR3 in DNA: TGTGCCACGGGGGGGGCGGATAGCAATCAGCCCCAGCATTTT. Protein product: CATGGADSNQPQHF. The rearrangement links TRBV9 to TRBJ1-5, with D perhaps matching TRBD1 (6 bases). The CDR3 is 14 residues long. The germline gives CDR1 SGDLS, CDR2 YYNGEE. Trimming left V 9 bases short and J 0 bases short, with 13 bases between.

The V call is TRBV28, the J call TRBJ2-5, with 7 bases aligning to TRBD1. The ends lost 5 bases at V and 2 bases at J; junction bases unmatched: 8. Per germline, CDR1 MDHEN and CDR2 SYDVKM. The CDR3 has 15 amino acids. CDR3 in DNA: TGTGCCAGCAGTCTCCTAGACAGGGAGCAAGAGACCCAGTACTTC. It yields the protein CASSLLDREQETQYF.

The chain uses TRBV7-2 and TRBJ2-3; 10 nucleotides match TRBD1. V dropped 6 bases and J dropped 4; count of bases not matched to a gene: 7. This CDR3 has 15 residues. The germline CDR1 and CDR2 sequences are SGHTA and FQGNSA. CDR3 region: CASSTSTGGADTQYF. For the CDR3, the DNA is TGTGCCAGCAGTACCTCGACAGGGGGCGCAGATACGCAGTATTTT.

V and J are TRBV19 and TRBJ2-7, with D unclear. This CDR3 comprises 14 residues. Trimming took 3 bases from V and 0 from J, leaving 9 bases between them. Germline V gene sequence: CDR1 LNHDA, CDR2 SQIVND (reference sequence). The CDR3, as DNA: TGTGCCAGTAGTATCTCCCACAGCTCCTACGAGCAGTACTTC. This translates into CASSISHSSYEQYF.

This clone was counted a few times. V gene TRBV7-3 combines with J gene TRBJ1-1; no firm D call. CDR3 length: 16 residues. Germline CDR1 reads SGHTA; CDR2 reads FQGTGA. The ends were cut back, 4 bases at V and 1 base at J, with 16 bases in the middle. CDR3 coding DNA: TGTGCCAGCAGCTCGAAAAAGTTATCAGAGAACACTGAAGCTTTCTTT. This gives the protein CASSSKKLSENTEAFF.

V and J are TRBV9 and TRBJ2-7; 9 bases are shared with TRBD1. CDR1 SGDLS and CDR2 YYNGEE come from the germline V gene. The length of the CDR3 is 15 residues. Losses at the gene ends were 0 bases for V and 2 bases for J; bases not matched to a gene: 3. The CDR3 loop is CASSVGQGGPYEQYF. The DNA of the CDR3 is TGTGCCAGCAGCGTAGGACAGGGGGGTCCCTACGAGCAGTACTTC.

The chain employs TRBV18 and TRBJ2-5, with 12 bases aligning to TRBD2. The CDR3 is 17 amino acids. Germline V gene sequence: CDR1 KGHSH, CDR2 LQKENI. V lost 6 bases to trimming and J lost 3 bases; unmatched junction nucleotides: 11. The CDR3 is CASSPTSGGLTKETQYF. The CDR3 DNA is TGTGCCAGCTCCCCCACTAGCGGGGGGTTAACTAAAGAGACCCAGTACTTC.

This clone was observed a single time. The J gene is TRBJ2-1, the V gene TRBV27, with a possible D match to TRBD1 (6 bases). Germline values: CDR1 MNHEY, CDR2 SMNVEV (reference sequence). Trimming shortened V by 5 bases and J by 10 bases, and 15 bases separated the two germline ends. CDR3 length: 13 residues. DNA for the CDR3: TGTGCCAGCAGTCCCATGGACAGCCGGGAGCAGTTCTTC. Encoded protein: CASSPMDSREQFF.

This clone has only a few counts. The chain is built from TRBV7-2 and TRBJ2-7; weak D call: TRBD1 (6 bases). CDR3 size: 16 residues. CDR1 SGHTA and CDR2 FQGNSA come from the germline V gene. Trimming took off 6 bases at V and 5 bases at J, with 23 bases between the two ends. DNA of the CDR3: TGTGCCAGCAGGAGACTTGGACAGAAACCCCAGAACGAGCAGTACTTC. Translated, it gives CASRRLGQKPQNEQYF.

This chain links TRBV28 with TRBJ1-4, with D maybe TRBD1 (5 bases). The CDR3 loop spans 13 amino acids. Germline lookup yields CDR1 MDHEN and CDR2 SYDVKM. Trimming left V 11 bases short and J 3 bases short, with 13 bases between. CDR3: CAGGGSPNEKLFF. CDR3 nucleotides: TGTGCCGGGGGGGGGTCACCTAATGAAAAACTGTTTTTT.

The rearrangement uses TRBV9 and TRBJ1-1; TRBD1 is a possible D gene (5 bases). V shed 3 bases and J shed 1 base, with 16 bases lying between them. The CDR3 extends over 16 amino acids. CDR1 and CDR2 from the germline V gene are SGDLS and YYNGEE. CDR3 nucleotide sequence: TGTGCCAGCAGCGCGGCAGCGCAGGGAGGGAACACTGAAGCTTTCTTT. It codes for CASSAAAQGGNTEAFF. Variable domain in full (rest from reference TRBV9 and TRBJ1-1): DSGVTQTPKHLITATGQRVTLRCSPRSGDLSVYWYQQSLDQGLQFLIQYYNGEERAKGNILERFSAQQFPDLHSELNLSSLELGDSALYFCASSAAAQGGNTEAFFGQGTRLTVV.

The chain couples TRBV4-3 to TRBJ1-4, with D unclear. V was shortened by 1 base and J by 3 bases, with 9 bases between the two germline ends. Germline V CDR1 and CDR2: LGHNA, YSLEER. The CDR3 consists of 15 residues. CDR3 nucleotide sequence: TGCGCCAGCAGCCAAGGGGCAGTGCCTAATGAAAAACTGTTTTTT. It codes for CASSQGAVPNEKLFF.

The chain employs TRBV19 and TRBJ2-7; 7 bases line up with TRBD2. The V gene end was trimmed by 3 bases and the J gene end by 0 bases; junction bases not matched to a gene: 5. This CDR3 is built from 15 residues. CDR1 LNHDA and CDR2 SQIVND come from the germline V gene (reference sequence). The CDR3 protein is CASSIDGGGSYEQYF. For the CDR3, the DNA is TGTGCCAGTAGTATTGACGGCGGGGGCTCCTACGAGCAGTACTTC.

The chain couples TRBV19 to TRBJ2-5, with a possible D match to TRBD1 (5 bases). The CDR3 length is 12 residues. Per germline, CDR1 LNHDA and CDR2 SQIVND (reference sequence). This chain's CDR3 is CDAPGCQETQYF. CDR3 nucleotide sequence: TGTGACGCTCCAGGGTGCCAAGAGACCCAGTACTTC.

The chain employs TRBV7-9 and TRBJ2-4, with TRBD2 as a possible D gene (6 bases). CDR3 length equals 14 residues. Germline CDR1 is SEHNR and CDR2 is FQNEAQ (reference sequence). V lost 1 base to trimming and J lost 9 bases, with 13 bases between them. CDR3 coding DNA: TGTGCCAGCAGCTTAGAAGGGGACTCCGGCATTCAGTACTTC. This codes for CASSLEGDSGIQYF.

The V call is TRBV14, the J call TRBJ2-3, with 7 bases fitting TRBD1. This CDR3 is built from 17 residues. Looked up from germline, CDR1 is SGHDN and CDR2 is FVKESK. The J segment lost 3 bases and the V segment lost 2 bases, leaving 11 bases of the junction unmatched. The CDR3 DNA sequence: TGTGCCAGCAGCCAACCCAAACAGGGGAAAGGGACAGATACGCAGTATTTT. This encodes CASSQPKQGKGTDTQYF.

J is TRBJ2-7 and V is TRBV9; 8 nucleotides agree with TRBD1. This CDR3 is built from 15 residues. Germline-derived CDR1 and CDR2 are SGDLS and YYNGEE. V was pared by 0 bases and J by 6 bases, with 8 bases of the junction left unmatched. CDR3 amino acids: CASSVAQGANGEQYF. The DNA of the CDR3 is TGTGCCAGCAGCGTAGCCCAGGGGGCAAATGGCGAGCAGTACTTC. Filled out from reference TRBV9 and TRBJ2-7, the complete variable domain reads DSGVTQTPKHLITATGQRVTLRCSPRSGDLSVYWYQQSLDQGLQFLIQYYNGEERAKGNILERFSAQQFPDLHSELNLSSLELGDSALYFCASSVAQGANGEQYFGPGTRLTVT.

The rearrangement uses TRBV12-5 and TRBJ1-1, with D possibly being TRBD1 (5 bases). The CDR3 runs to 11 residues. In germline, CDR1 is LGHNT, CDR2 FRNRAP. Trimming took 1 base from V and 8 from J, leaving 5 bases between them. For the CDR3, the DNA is TGTGCTAGTGGTTTGGACAGGGAAGCTTTCTTT. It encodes CASGLDREAFF.

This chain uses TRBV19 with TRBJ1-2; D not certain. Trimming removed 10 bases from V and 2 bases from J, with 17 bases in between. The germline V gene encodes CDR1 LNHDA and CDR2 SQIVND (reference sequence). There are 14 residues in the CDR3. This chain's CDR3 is CATQGNGGNYGYTF. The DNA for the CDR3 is TGTGCCACTCAAGGTAACGGAGGCAACTATGGCTACACCTTC.

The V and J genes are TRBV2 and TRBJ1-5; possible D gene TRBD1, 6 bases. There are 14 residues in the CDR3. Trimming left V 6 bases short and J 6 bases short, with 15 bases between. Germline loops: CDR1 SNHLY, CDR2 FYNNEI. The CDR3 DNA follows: TGTGCCAGCAGAGTGGACAGCCGGTCTCAGCCCCAGCATTTT. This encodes CASRVDSRSQPQHF.

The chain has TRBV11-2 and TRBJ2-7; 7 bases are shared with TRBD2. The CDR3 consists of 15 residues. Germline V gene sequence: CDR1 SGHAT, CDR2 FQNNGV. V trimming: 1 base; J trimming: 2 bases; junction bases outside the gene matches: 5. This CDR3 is CASSLGWGGTYEQYF. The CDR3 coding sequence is TGTGCCAGCAGCTTAGGGTGGGGGGGAACCTACGAGCAGTACTTC.

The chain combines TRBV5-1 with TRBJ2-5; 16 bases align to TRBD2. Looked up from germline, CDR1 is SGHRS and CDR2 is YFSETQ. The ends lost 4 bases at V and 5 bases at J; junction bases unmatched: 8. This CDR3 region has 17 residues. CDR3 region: CASSPGTGLAGGETQYF. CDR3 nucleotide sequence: TGCGCCAGCAGCCCGGGAACGGGACTAGCGGGGGGGGAGACCCAGTACTTC. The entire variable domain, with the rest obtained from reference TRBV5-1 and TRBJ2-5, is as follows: KAGVTQTPRYLIKTRGQQVTLSCSPISGHRSVSWYQQTPGQGLQFLFEYFSETQRNKGNFPGRFSGRQFSNSRSEMNVSTLELGDSALYLCASSPGTGLAGGETQYFGPGTRLLVL.